What follows are 2 T cell receptor beta chains derived from one specimen sequenced in a study of beta chain features in type 1 diabetes. Study findings and constraints: Shortening that was moderate but significant affected the TCRB CDR3s of Type 1 diabetes patients in all four CD4+ subsets.

Expressed TCRB transcripts were sequenced after all isolated RNA was converted to cDNA. Assay: immunoSEQ multiplex PCR; the TCRdb copy retains only in-frame clones and omits some. The data show around 710,000 clones, with roughly 12% seen just once and 0.095% to 0.15% held by the top ten. These receptors have no identified antigens. Sequencing was performed on naive CD4+ T cells from blood. The receptors come from a man aged 25 to 45 with type 1 diabetes.

The chain is built from TRBV4-3 and TRBJ2-1; TRBD2 matches 12 bases. Trimming at V came to 0 bases and at J to 6 bases, leaving 6 bases not matched to a gene. The CDR3 sequence is 17 residues long. The germline gives CDR1 LGHNA, CDR2 YSLEER. CDR3 nucleotide sequence: TGCGCCAGCAGCCAAGAAGGTCTAGCGGGGGGGCTCAATGAGCAGTTCTTC. Its protein product is CASSQEGLAGGLNEQFF.

V gene TRBV29-1 combines with J gene TRBJ1-2; D gene uncertain. The CDR3 covers 13 residues. V gave up 3 bases and J gave up 0 bases, with 8 bases separating them. Germline CDR1 and CDR2: SQVTM and ANQGSEA. The chain's CDR3 is CSVDSPANYGYTF. The CDR3 DNA reads as TGCAGCGTTGATAGCCCGGCTAACTATGGCTACACCTTC. Full variable domain (outside the CDR3, taken from reference TRBV29-1 and TRBJ1-2): SAVISQKPSRDICQRGTSLTIQCQVDSQVTMMFWYRQQPGQSLTLIATANQGSEATYESGFVIDKFPISRPNLTFSTLTVSNMSPEDSSIYLCSVDSPANYGYTFGSGTRLTVV.